What follows are 14 T cell receptor beta chains derived from one specimen sequenced in a study of vaccination effects on CD4 cells after COVID-19. Their target antigens are unknown. Expansion with viral peptide pools was applied to antigen-specific CD4+ T cells by the ViraFEST assay prior to sequencing. Subsequent to approximately 9 days of culture, CD4+ T cells were isolated. None of these healthy vaccinees had been infected with SARS-CoV-2 before vaccination. Assay: immunoSEQ multiplex PCR; the TCRdb copy retains only in-frame clones and omits some. This sample carries over 20,000 clones, roughly 70% of them seen once, and the ten largest clones take more than 3%. This material consisted of CD4+ T cells from PBMCs cultured with SARS-CoV-2 spike peptides, taken before COVID-19 vaccination. The receptor set was obtained from a human donor who received a COVID-19 vaccine.

This chain joins TRBV18 and TRBJ1-2; D might be TRBD1 (5 bases). This CDR3 comprises 13 residues. Trimming took 5 bases from V and 7 from J, leaving 14 bases between them. Looked up from germline, CDR1 is KGHSH and CDR2 is LQKENI. The CDR3 DNA sequence: TGTGCCAGCTCAACGGACGGGGCCGGTGGCTACACCTTC. This codes for CASSTDGAGGYTF. Combining the CDR3 with reference TRBV18 and TRBJ1-2 gives the whole variable domain NAGVMQNPRHLVRRRGQEARLRCSPMKGHSHVYWYRQLPEEGLKFMVYLQKENIIDESGMPKERFSAEFPKEGPSILRIQQVVRGDSAAYFCASSTDGAGGYTFGSGTRLTVV.

The V call is TRBV10-3, the J call TRBJ1-2; D not resolved. V was trimmed by 0 bases and J by 4 bases, leaving 12 bases between them. The CDR3 loop spans 15 amino acids. Per the germline V gene, CDR1 is ENHRY and CDR2 is SYGVKD. In DNA, the CDR3 is TGTGCCATCAGTGAGTCCGAGACCGTTACCTATGGCTACACCTTC. Translation gives CAISESETVTYGYTF.

The chain couples TRBV6-5 to TRBJ1-6; D perhaps matches TRBD1 (5 bases). Germline V gives CDR1 MNHEY, CDR2 SVGAGI. The CDR3 loop spans 15 amino acids. V shed 0 bases and J shed 7 bases, with 10 bases lying between them. In DNA, the CDR3 is TGTGCCAGCAGTTACTCGGGGGGGGGAAATTCACCCCTCCACTTT. Amino acids: CASSYSGGGNSPLHF.

The table lists this clone with a count of one. The chain employs TRBV5-4 and TRBJ2-7; 7 positions match TRBD2. J lost 0 bases, V lost 0 bases, and 9 bases had no gene match. The CDR3 runs 17 residues. Germline loops: CDR1 SGHNT, CDR2 YYREEE (reference sequence). The CDR3 loop reads CASSLAGRWIPSYEQYF. The DNA for the CDR3 is TGTGCCAGCAGCTTGGCCGGGAGGTGGATTCCCTCCTACGAGCAGTACTTC.

The genes are TRBV3-1 (or the pseudogene TRBV3-2) and TRBJ2-7; either TRBD1 or TRBD2 may fit D (5 bases each). Trimming stripped 1 base from V and 1 base from J, with 17 bases between. This CDR3 region has 17 residues. Germline V lookup: CDR1 LGHDT, CDR2 YNNKEL (reference sequence). The CDR3, as DNA: TGTGCCAGCAGCCAAGGGGCCTCGGGGCATAGATCCTACGAGCAGTACTTC. It specifies CASSQGASGHRSYEQYF.

This chain connects TRBV18 to TRBJ1-1; D not certain. CDR1 and CDR2 (germline): KGHSH, LQKENI. Trimming left V 6 bases short and J 1 base short, with 9 bases between. The CDR3 has 13 residues. CDR3 protein: CASSVSRNTEAFF. CDR3 in DNA: TGTGCCAGCTCCGTATCAAGGAACACTGAAGCTTTCTTT.

This chain links TRBV20-1 with TRBJ1-4; D perhaps matches TRBD1 (5 bases). The CDR3 runs to 14 residues. Germline lookup yields CDR1 DFQATT and CDR2 SNEGSKA (reference sequence). V was cut by 3 bases and J by 4 bases, with 12 bases left in between. Written as DNA, the CDR3 is TGCAGTGCTAGTTGGGGGACGGGTAATGAAAAACTGTTTTTT. It translates to CSASWGTGNEKLFF.

The chain couples TRBV5-1 to TRBJ1-2; possibly TRBD1 for D (6 bases). V was clipped by 0 bases and J by 4 bases, with 16 bases between them. This CDR3 comprises 16 residues. Germline CDR1 reads SGHRS; CDR2 reads YFSETQ. This CDR3 is CASSLGTGRVPYGYTF. CDR3 in DNA: TGCGCCAGCAGCTTGGGTACAGGGAGGGTTCCCTATGGCTACACCTTC.

This clone was picked up a small number of times. V usage is TRBV6-1 and J usage is TRBJ2-2; 7 positions agree with TRBD2. With V trimmed by 2 bases and J by 5 bases, 2 bases remained unmatched. Germline-derived CDR1 and CDR2 are MNHNS and SASEGT. The CDR3 has 14 amino acids. The CDR3 coding sequence is TGTGCCAGCAGTGAACTAGCGGAGACCGGGGAGCTGTTTTTT. The encoded protein is CASSELAETGELFF.

The chain carries TRBV6-5 and TRBJ2-7, with TRBD2 matching over 7 bases. CDR1 is MNHEY, CDR2 SVGAGI, per germline. This CDR3 is 15 amino acids long. V shed 0 bases and J 2 bases; nucleotides not matched to a gene: 4. The CDR3 spells CASSYSSGTPYEQYF. CDR3 nucleotide sequence: TGTGCCAGCAGTTACTCGAGCGGGACGCCCTACGAGCAGTACTTC.

This chain joins TRBV7-6 and TRBJ1-4; D is uncertain. The CDR3 is 16 residues long. The germline V gene has CDR1 SGHVS and CDR2 FNYEAQ. V was pared by 1 base and J by 0 bases, with 9 bases between. The CDR3 here is CASSLGLPATNEKLFF. DNA of the CDR3: TGTGCCAGCAGCTTAGGACTTCCCGCAACTAATGAAAAACTGTTTTTT.

This chain connects TRBV25-1 to TRBJ2-1; the D is unclear. Trimming took 6 bases from V and 3 from J, leaving 9 bases between them. The CDR3 sequence is 13 residues long. The germline V gene encodes CDR1 MGHDK and CDR2 SYGVNS. The CDR3 here is CASSPLVYNEQFF. For the CDR3, the DNA is TGTGCCAGCAGCCCCCTAGTCTACAATGAGCAGTTCTTC.

The V call is TRBV5-6, the J call TRBJ2-5, with a tentative D call TRBD2 (7 bases). The germline V gene encodes CDR1 SGHDT and CDR2 YYEEEE. The CDR3 covers 14 residues. The ends were cut back, 4 bases at V and 2 bases at J, with 12 bases in the middle. The CDR3 DNA is TGTGCCAGCAGCCGTCGGGGGGCTCAAGAGACCCAGTACTTC. The encoded protein is CASSRRGAQETQYF. The full variable domain, in which reference TRBV5-6 and TRBJ2-5 provide the parts outside the CDR3, is DAGVTQSPTHLIKTRGQQVTLRCSPKSGHDTVSWYQQALGQGPQFIFQYYEEEERQRGNFPDRFSGHQFPNYSSELNVNALLLGDSALYLCASSRRGAQETQYFGPGTRLLVL.

This clone was observed a single time. The CDR3 DNA is TGTGCCAGCAGTATGGGACCCTACAATGAGCAGTTCTTC. Its translation is CASSMGPYNEQFF. The chain is built from TRBV12-3 or TRBV12-4 and TRBJ2-1, with D possibly being TRBD1 or TRBD2 (5 bases each). This CDR3 has 13 amino acids. V lost 5 bases to trimming and J lost 2 bases, with 7 bases between them.